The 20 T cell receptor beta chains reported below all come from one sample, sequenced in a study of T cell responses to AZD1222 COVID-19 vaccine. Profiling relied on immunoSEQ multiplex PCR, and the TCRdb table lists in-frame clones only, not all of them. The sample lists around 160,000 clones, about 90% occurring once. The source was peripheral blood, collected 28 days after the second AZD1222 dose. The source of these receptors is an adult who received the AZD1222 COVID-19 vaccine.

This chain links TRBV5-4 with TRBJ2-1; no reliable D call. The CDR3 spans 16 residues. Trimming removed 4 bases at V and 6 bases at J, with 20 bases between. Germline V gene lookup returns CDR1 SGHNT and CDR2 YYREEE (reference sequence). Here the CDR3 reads CASSASPSPSANEQFF. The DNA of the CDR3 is TGTGCCAGCAGCGCCTCTCCTTCGCCCTCGGCCAATGAGCAGTTCTTC.

CDR3 sequence: CASSVGTSTGELFF. DNA of the CDR3: TGTGCCAGTAGTGTCGGGACTAGTACCGGGGAGCTGTTTTTT. The rearrangement uses TRBV19 and TRBJ2-2; 8 bases are a match to TRBD2. CDR3 size: 14 residues. From germline, CDR1 is LNHDA and CDR2 SQIVND (reference sequence). Trimming removed 5 bases from V and 5 bases from J; junction bases left unmatched: 4.

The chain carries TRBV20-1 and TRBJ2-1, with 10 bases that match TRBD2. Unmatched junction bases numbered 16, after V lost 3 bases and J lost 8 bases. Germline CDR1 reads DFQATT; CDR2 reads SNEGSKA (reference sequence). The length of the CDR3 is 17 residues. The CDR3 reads CSASVKSRLAGGDEQFF. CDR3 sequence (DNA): TGCAGTGCTAGTGTGAAAAGTCGACTAGCGGGTGGGGATGAGCAGTTCTTC.

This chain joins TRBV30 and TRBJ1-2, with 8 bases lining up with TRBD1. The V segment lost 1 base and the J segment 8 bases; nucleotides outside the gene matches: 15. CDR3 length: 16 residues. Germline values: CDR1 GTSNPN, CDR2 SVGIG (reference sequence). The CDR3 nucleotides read TGTGCCTGGAGTGCAATCCGGGACAGGAGTAAGTTCGGCTACACCTTC. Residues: CAWSAIRDRSKFGYTF.

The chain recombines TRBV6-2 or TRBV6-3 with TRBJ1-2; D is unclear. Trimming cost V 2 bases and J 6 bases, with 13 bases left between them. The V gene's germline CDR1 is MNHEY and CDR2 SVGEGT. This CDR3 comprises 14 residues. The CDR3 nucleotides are TGTGCCAGCAGTTACCCGTTGGATGTCCATGGCTACACCTTC. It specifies CASSYPLDVHGYTF.

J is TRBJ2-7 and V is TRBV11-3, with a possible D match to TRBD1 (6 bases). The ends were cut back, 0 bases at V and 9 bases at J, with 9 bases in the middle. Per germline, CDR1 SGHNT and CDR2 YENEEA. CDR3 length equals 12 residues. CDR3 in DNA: TGTGCCAGCAGCTTAGATCCAGGGGCGCAGTACTTC. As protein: CASSLDPGAQYF.

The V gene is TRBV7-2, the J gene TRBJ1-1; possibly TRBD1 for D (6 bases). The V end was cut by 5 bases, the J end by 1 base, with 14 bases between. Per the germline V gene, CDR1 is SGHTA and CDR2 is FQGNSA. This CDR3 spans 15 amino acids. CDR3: CASSQRAGENTEAFF. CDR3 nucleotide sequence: TGTGCCAGCAGCCAGCGGGCAGGGGAGAACACTGAAGCTTTCTTT.

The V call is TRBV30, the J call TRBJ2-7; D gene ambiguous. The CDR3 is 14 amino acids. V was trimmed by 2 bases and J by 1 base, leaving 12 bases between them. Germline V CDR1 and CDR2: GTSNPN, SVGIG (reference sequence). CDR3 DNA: TGTGCCTGGAGTAACCCGACACTTTCCTACGAGCAGTACTTC. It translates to CAWSNPTLSYEQYF.

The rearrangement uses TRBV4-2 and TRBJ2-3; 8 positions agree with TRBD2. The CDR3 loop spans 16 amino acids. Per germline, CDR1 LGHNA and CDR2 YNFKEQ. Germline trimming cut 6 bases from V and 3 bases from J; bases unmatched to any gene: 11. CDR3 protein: CASSQTDGGGTDTQYF. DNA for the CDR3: TGTGCCAGCAGTCAAACGGATGGCGGGGGGACAGATACGCAGTATTTT.

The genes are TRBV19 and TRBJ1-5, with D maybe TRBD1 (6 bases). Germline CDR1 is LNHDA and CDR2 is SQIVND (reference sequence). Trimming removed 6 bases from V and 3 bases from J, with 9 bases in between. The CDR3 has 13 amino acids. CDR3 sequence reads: CASRGQHNQPQHF. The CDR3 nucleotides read TGTGCCAGTAGAGGACAGCACAATCAGCCCCAGCATTTT.

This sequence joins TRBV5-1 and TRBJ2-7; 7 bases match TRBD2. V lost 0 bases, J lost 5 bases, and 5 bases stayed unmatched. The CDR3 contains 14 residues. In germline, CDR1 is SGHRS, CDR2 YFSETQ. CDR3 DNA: TGCGCCAGCAGCTTGGGGCCTACTAGCGACGAGCAGTACTTC. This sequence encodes CASSLGPTSDEQYF.

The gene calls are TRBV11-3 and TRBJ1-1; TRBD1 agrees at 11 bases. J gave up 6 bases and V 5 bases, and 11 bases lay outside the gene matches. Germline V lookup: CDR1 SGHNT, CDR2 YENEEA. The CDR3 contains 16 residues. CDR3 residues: CASSPGQGAGIPEAFF. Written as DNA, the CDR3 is TGTGCCAGCAGCCCAGGACAGGGGGCGGGTATTCCTGAAGCTTTCTTT. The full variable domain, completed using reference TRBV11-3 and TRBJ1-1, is EAGVVQSPRYKIIEKKQPVAFWCNPISGHNTLYWYLQNLGQGPELLIRYENEEAVDDSQLPKDRFSAERLKGVDSTLKIQPAELGDSAVYLCASSPGQGAGIPEAFFGQGTRLTVV.

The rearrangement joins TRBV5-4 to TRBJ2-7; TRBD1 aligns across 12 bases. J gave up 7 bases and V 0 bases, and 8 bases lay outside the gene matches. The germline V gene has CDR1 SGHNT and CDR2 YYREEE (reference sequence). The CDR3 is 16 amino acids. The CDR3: CASSLVGGQGAREQYF. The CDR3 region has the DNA TGTGCCAGCAGCTTGGTCGGGGGACAGGGGGCGCGAGAGCAGTACTTC. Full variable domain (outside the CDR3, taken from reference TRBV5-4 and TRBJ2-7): ETGVTQSPTHLIKTRGQQVTLRCSSQSGHNTVSWYQQALGQGPQFIFQYYREEENGRGNFPPRFSGLQFPNYSSELNVNALELDDSALYLCASSLVGGQGAREQYFGPGTRLTVT.

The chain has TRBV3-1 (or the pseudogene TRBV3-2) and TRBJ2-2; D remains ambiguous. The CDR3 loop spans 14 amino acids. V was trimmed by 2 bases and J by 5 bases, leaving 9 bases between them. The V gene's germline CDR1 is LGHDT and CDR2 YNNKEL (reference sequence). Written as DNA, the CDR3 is TGTGCCAGCAGCCAATCGTCAAAAACCGGGGAGCTGTTTTTT. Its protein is CASSQSSKTGELFF.

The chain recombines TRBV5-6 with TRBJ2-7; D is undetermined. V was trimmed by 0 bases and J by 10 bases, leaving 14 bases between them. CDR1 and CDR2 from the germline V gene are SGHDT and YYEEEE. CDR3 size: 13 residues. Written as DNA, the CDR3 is TGTGCCAGCAGCTTGGGGGGTGCCGGCAGACAGTACTTC. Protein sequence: CASSLGGAGRQYF.

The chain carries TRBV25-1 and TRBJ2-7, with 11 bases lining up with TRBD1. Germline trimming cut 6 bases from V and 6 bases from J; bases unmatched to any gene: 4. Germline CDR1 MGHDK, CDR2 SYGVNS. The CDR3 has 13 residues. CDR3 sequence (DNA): TGTGCCAGCAGGGGGACAGGGGGGGGCGAGCAGTACTTC. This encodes CASRGTGGGEQYF.

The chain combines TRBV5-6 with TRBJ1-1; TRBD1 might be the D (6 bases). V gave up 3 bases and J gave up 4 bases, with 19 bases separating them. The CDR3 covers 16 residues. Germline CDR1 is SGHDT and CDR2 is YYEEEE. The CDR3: CASSWGADRRATEAFF. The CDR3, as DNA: TGTGCCAGCAGCTGGGGGGCCGACAGGCGCGCCACTGAAGCTTTCTTT. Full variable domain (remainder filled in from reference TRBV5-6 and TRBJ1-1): DAGVTQSPTHLIKTRGQQVTLRCSPKSGHDTVSWYQQALGQGPQFIFQYYEEEERQRGNFPDRFSGHQFPNYSSELNVNALLLGDSALYLCASSWGADRRATEAFFGQGTRLTVV.

The CDR3 loop is CASSYSGAGTEAFF. CDR3 sequence (DNA): TGTGCCAGCAGTTACTCGGGGGCGGGCACTGAAGCTTTCTTT. The V call is TRBV6-5, the J call TRBJ1-1; TRBD1 might be the D (6 bases). CDR1 and CDR2 (germline): MNHEY, SVGAGI. The V end lost 0 bases, the J end lost 4 bases, and 9 bases lay between the germline ends. The CDR3 contains 14 residues.

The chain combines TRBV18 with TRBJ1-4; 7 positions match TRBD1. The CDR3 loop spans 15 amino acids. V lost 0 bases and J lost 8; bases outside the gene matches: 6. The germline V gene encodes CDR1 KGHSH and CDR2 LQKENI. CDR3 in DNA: TGTGCCAGCTCACCACCACAGGGGAATGACGAAAAACTGTTTTTT. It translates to CASSPPQGNDEKLFF.

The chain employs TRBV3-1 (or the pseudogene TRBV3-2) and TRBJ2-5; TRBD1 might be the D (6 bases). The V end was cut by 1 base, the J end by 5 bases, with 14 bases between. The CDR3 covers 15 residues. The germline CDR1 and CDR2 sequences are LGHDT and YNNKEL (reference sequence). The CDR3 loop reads CASSQVPTGRETQYF. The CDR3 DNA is TGTGCCAGCAGCCAAGTCCCGACAGGCAGGGAGACCCAGTACTTC.